The TCR beta chain described here comes from a study of cytomegalovirus exposure and HLA in healthy donors. The CDR3 sequence is 16 residues long. Germline V gene sequence: CDR1 SGHAT, CDR2 FQNNGV. V lost 5 bases and J lost 10; bases outside the gene matches: 11. The donors were members of the validation cohort, which comprised 120 subjects and was separate from the first cohort of more than 500 subjects. The data were produced by immunoSEQ multiplex PCR, yet TCRdb's version contains in-frame clones alone and is incomplete. The profile shows about 56,000 clones, over 85% of them singletons. Sample: PBMCs. The TCR comes from a man aged 18 to 30 in good health and CMV-seronegative. V gene TRBV11-2 combines with J gene TRBJ2-1; TRBD2 matches 13 bases. The CDR3 spells CASSTNILAGGREQFF. The CDR3 DNA reads TGTGCCAGCAGCACCAACATACTAGCGGGAGGGCGGGAGCAGTTCTTC.